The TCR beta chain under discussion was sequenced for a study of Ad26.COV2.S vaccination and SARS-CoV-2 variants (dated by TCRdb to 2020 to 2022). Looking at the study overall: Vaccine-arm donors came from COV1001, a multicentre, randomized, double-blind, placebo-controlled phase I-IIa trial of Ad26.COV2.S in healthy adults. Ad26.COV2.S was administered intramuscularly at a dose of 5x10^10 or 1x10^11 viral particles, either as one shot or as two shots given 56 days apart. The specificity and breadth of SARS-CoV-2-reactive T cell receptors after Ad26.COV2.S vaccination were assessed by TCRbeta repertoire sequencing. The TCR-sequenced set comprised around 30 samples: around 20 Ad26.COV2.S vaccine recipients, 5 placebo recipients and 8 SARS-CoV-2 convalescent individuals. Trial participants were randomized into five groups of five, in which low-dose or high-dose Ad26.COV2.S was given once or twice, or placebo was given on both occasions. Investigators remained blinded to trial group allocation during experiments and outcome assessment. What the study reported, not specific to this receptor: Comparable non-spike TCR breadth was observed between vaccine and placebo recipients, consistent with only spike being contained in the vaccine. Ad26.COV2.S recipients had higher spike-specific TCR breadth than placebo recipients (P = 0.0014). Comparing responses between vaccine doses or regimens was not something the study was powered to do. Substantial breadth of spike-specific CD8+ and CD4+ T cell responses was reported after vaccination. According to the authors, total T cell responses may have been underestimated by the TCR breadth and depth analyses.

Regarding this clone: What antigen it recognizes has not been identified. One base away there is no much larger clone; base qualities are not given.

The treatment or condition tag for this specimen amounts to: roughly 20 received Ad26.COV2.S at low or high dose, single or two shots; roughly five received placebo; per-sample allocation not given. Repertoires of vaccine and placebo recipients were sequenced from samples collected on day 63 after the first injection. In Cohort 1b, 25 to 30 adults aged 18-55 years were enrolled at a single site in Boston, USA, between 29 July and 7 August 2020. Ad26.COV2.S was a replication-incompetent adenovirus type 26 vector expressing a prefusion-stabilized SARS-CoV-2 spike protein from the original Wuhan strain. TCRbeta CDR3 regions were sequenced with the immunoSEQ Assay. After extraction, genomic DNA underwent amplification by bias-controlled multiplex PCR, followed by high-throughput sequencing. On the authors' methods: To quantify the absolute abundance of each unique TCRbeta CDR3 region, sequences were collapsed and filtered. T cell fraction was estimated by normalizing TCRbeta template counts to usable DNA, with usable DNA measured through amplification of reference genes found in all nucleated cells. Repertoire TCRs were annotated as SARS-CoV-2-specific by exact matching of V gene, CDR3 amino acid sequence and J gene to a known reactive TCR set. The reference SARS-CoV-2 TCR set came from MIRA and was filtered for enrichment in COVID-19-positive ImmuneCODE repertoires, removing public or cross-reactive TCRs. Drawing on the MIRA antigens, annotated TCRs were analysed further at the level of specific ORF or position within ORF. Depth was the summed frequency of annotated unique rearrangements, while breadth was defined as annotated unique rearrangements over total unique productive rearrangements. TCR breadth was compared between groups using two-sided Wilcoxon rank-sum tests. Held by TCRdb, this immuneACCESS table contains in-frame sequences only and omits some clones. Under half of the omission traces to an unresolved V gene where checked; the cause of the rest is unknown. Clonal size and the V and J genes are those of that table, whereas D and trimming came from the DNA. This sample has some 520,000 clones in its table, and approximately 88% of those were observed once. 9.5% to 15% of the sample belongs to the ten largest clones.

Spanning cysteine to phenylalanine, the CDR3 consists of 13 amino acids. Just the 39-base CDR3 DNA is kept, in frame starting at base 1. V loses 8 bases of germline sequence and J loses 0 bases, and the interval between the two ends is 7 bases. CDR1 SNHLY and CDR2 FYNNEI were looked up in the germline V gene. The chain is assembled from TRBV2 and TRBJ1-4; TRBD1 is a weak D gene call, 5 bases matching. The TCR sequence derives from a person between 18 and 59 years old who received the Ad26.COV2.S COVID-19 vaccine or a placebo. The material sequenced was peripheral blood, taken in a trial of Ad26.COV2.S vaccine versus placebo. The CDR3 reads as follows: CASSGSTNEKLFF. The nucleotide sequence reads TGTGCCAGCTCAGGGTCAACTAATGAAAAACTGTTTTTT.